The next 24 T cell receptor beta chains were all read from a single sample in a study of regulatory T cells in long-lasting Graves disease. This sample's time point: persistent/refractory GD, antithyroid drugs over 5 years with positive TRAb. RNA from PBMCs was the source of the TCR library. Library construction for TCR beta used iRepertoire HTBI primers and Arm-PCR of CDR3 regions. TCRdb ran MiXCR on the multiplex PCR reads and lists one entry per CDR3 protein. The repertoire holds roughly 490,000 distinct CDR3 sequences, with around a fifth as singletons. The specimen was peripheral blood mononuclear cells (PBMCs), collected when the disease was refractory, from a patient treated with antithyroid drugs. These receptors all come from a female donor with Graves disease.

About this clonotype: A clone one base away is much larger, so this may be a read error. V and J are TRBV28 and TRBJ2-7; TRBD2 matches 8 bases. CDR1 is MDHEN, CDR2 SYDVKM, per germline. This CDR3 contains 16 residues. As DNA, the CDR3 is TGTGCCAGCAGTTCCCCCGGACTAGCTGGCTCCTACGAGCAGCACTTC. Protein: CASSSPGLAGSYEQHF.

The table lists this clonotype with many counts. V usage is TRBV28 and J usage is TRBJ2-5, with D unclear. The V gene's germline CDR1 is MDHEN and CDR2 SYDVKM. The V and J ends lost 2 bases and 7 bases respectively, with 14 bases between them. This CDR3 spans 14 amino acids. The CDR3 DNA reads TGTGCCAGCAGTTTACCCAGGCTGGCAGGGACCCAGTACTTC. This sequence encodes CASSLPRLAGTQYF. The entire variable domain, with the rest obtained from reference TRBV28 and TRBJ2-5, is as follows: DVKVTQSSRYLVKRTGEKVFLECVQDMDHENMFWYRQDPGLGLRLIYFSYDVKMKEKGDIPEGYSVSREKKERFSLILESASTNQTSMYLCASSLPRLAGTQYFGPGTRLLVL.

In its sample, this clonotype was seen a few times. This chain joins TRBV29-1 and TRBJ2-7; tentative D call: TRBD2 (6 bases). The CDR3 sequence is 12 residues long. The V end lost 4 bases, the J end lost 4 bases, and 11 bases lay between the germline ends. Germline CDR1 is SQVTM and CDR2 is ANQGSEA. The chain's CDR3 is CSVGGTEYEQYF. In DNA form, the CDR3 reads TGCAGCGTTGGCGGGACGGAGTACGAGCAGTACTTC.

There are a few counts of this clonotype. The rearrangement links TRBV10-3 to TRBJ2-7; D is unresolved. Germline CDR1 ENHRY, CDR2 SYGVKD. CDR3 length equals 13 residues. V lost 6 bases and J 3 bases, leaving 12 bases between the germline ends. CDR3 coding DNA: TGTGCCATCAGGCTAGGAGAGAGCTACGAGCAGTACTTC. The encoded protein is CAIRLGESYEQYF.

This clonotype was detected a few times. V is TRBV2 and J is TRBJ2-3; no clear D gene. Trimming removed 6 bases at V and 0 bases at J, with 13 bases between. This CDR3 is built from 15 residues. Germline V gene sequence: CDR1 SNHLY, CDR2 FYNNEI. The chain's CDR3 is CASRSPLASTDTQYF. As DNA, the CDR3 is TGTGCCAGCAGGTCCCCTCTCGCCAGCACAGATACGCAGTATTTT.

This clonotype was seen at least ten times. V and J are TRBV6-1 and TRBJ1-1; D is undetermined. This CDR3 spans 13 amino acids. V was clipped by 7 bases and J by 3 bases, with 12 bases between them. Germline V lookup: CDR1 MNHNS, CDR2 SASEGT. In DNA, the CDR3 is TGTGCCAGCAAGGTGGCAGATTACACTGAAGCTTTCTTT. It encodes CASKVADYTEAFF.

This clonotype has a handful of counts. The chain links TRBV20-1 to TRBJ2-2; D tentatively fits TRBD1 or TRBD2 (5 bases each). The CDR3 length is 15 residues. CDR1 is DFQATT and CDR2 is SNEGSKA in the germline V gene (reference sequence). V was clipped by 2 bases and J by 0 bases, with 10 bases between them. The DNA for the CDR3 is TGCAGTGCTAGAACCGGGACCGCGAACACCGGGGAGCTGTTTTTT. Amino acids: CSARTGTANTGELFF.

This clonotype was picked up many times. V gene TRBV27 combines with J gene TRBJ2-4; 11 bases match TRBD1. Germline V gene data show CDR1 as MNHEY and CDR2 as SMNVEV (reference sequence). CDR3 length: 16 residues. V was clipped by 1 base and J by 3 bases; unmatched bases: 2. CDR3 residues: CASSLWGTGGKNIQYF. The CDR3 DNA sequence: TGTGCCAGCAGTTTATGGGGGACAGGGGGCAAAAACATTCAGTACTTC.

This clonotype has ten or more counts. This rearrangement joins TRBV28 to TRBJ2-2; unclear D gene. The germline V gene has CDR1 MDHEN and CDR2 SYDVKM. With 2 bases removed from V and 8 bases from J, the gap between germline ends came to 12 bases. The CDR3 covers 14 residues. The chain's CDR3 is CASSLMETSGELFF. CDR3 in DNA: TGTGCCAGCAGTTTAATGGAGACGTCGGGGGAGCTGTTTTTT.

In this sample, this clonotype turned up many times. The gene calls are TRBV6-5 and TRBJ1-2; 7 nucleotides match TRBD1. This CDR3 is built from 14 residues. The germline V gene has CDR1 MNHEY and CDR2 SVGAGI. V dropped 4 bases and J dropped 4; count of bases not matched to a gene: 6. CDR3 DNA sequence: TGTGCCAGCAGTTCCTCCGGACAGGTCTATGGCTACACCTTC. Protein sequence: CASSSSGQVYGYTF.

Points on this clonotype: One junction end does not reproduce the germline sequence, and a read error may be involved. V is TRBV9 and J is TRBJ2-5, with 10 bases matching TRBD1. The CDR3 extends over 14 amino acids. Germline values: CDR1 SGDLS, CDR2 YYNGEE. The CDR3 sequence: CASSAGTGEETQYF. The CDR3 DNA sequence: TGCGCCAGCAGCGCCGGGACAGGGGAAGAGACCCAGTACTTC.

This clonotype was found a few times. V usage is TRBV10-3 and J usage is TRBJ1-3; D may be TRBD1 (6 bases). CDR1 is ENHRY and CDR2 is SYGVKD in the germline V gene. CDR3 length equals 15 residues. V lost 6 bases and J 0 bases, leaving 12 bases between the germline ends. CDR3 DNA sequence: TGTGCCATCAGCCTGGACAGTGACTCTGGAAACACCATATATTTT. Translation gives CAISLDSDSGNTIYF.

The rearrangement links TRBV28 to TRBJ1-2; 8 positions agree with TRBD1. CDR1 and CDR2 (germline): MDHEN, SYDVKM. The V segment lost 3 bases and the J segment 7 bases; nucleotides outside the gene matches: 4. The length of the CDR3 is 13 residues. CDR3 amino acids: CASSFQGALGYTF. The CDR3 DNA reads TGTGCCAGCAGTTTCCAGGGGGCGCTTGGCTACACCTTC.

This clonotype showed up many times. The CDR3 DNA sequence: TGTGCCAGCAGTTCAGGTCACACTGAAGCTTTCTTT. This encodes CASSSGHTEAFF. This rearrangement joins TRBV28 to TRBJ1-1, with D uncertain. V was trimmed by 4 bases and J by 3 bases, leaving 6 bases between them. The CDR3 extends over 12 amino acids. Germline assignment: CDR1 MDHEN and CDR2 SYDVKM.

Details on this clonotype: This may be a read error: a much more frequent sequence differs by one nucleotide. V is TRBV29-1 and J is TRBJ2-2; 9 bases line up with TRBD1. CDR1 is SQVTM and CDR2 is ANQGSEA in the germline V gene. The CDR3 runs to 13 residues. Trimming took 7 bases from V and 10 from J; bases not matched to a gene: 10. The CDR3 nucleotides read TGCAGCGGCAGACAGGGGGAGGCCGAGGAGCTGTTTTTT. This sequence encodes CSGRQGEAEELFF.

V usage is TRBV7-9 and J usage is TRBJ2-5; D might be TRBD1 or TRBD2, each matching 6 bases. Germline CDR1 is SEHNR and CDR2 is FQNEAQ (reference sequence). The CDR3 runs 14 residues. V shed 7 bases and J shed 3 bases, with 15 bases lying between them. In nucleotides, the CDR3 is TGTGCCAGCACGCCGAGGGGGGAAAAAGAGACCCAGTACTTC. This codes for CASTPRGEKETQYF. Drawing the rest from reference TRBV7-9 and TRBJ2-5, the complete variable domain is DTGVSQNPRHKITKRGQNVTFRCDPISEHNRLYWYRQTLGQGPEFLTYFQNEAQLEKSRLLSDRFSAERPKGSFSTLEIQRTEQGDSAMYLCASTPRGEKETQYFGPGTRLLVL.

This clonotype was counted ten times or more. The rearrangement joins TRBV7-8 to TRBJ2-7; 11 bases line up with TRBD1. Germline V gene sequence: CDR1 SGHVS, CDR2 FQNEAQ. The CDR3 extends over 14 amino acids. Trimming removed 7 bases from V and 2 bases from J; junction bases left unmatched: 4. The CDR3 coding sequence is TGTGCCAGCAACTGGGGACAGGGGGCCTACGAGCAGTACTTC. Protein sequence: CASNWGQGAYEQYF. Looking up the rest from reference TRBV7-8 and TRBJ2-7 gives the full variable domain: GAGVSQSPRYKVAKRGQDVALRCDPISGHVSLFWYQQALGQGPEFLTYFQNEAQLDKSGLPSDRFFAERPEGSVSTLKIQRTQQEDSAVYLCASNWGQGAYEQYFGPGTRLTVT.

In the case of this clonotype: This is likely an artifact of a read error, given a far larger clone one base away. This sequence joins TRBV28 and TRBJ1-6; no clear D gene. The CDR3 is made up of 13 amino acids. The germline V gene encodes CDR1 MDHEN and CDR2 SYDVKM. The CDR3 reads CASSYGKKTEAYF. Here the CDR3 DNA reads TGTGCCAGCAGTTACGGCAAAAAGACTGAAGCTTACTTT.

V usage is TRBV30 and J usage is TRBJ2-7; D remains unclear. CDR1 and CDR2 from the germline V gene are GTSNPN and SVGIG (reference sequence). Trimming removed 0 bases from V and 2 bases from J, with 17 bases in between. The CDR3 spans 16 residues. The CDR3 nucleotides are TGTGCCTGGAGTGTACCACCTGTTATCCTTACCTACGAGCAGTACTTC. Translating it yields CAWSVPPVILTYEQYF.

This clonotype was observed at least ten times. V is TRBV2 and J is TRBJ2-2; D possibly corresponds to TRBD1 (6 bases). CDR1 and CDR2 from the germline V gene are SNHLY and FYNNEI. V was clipped by 7 bases and J by 2 bases, with 8 bases between them. The CDR3 contains 13 residues. CDR3 sequence reads: CASTDSNTGELFF. CDR3 DNA sequence: TGTGCCAGCACGGACAGCAACACCGGGGAGCTGTTTTTT.

This clonotype was detected a few times. J is TRBJ1-1 and V is TRBV7-2; a weak D match, TRBD1 (6 bases). CDR1 SGHTA and CDR2 FQGNSA come from the germline V gene. This CDR3 is built from 15 residues. Trimming left V 4 bases short and J 1 base short, with 13 bases between. CDR3 in amino acids: CASSSGTPQNTEAFF. CDR3 DNA sequence: TGTGCCAGCAGCTCGGGGACACCACAGAACACTGAAGCTTTCTTT.

This chain joins TRBV6-1 and TRBJ1-2; D is unclear. Germline V gene data show CDR1 as MNHNS and CDR2 as SASEGT. This CDR3 comprises 15 residues. The V gene lost 7 bases and the J gene lost 8 bases, with 23 bases spanning the gap. CDR3 DNA sequence: TGTGCCAGCATTTCTTATAAAGCCTTGGGAGGGGGCTACACCTTC. Translating it yields CASISYKALGGGYTF.

This clonotype turned up a few times. The chain uses TRBV12-3 or TRBV12-4 and TRBJ1-3; D not certain. The CDR3 is 14 residues long. V lost 1 base, J lost 7 bases, and 11 bases lay in between. CDR3: CASSLEGRMNTIYF. The CDR3 coding sequence is TGTGCCAGCAGTTTAGAGGGAAGGATGAACACCATATATTTT.

This clonotype was found many times. V usage is TRBV7-9 and J usage is TRBJ2-7; D is possibly TRBD1 (5 bases). The CDR3 has 14 amino acids. The germline gives CDR1 SEHNR, CDR2 FQNEAQ (reference sequence). Trimming removed 1 base at V and 7 bases at J, with 14 bases between. The CDR3 coding sequence is TGTGCCAGCAGCTTAGGACAGCCCCCTCGGGAGCAGTACTTC. It is translated as CASSLGQPPREQYF.